The clone carrying this TCR beta chain was observed a few times. Its antigen remains unknown. Carried by the TCR beta cDNA libraries were unique molecular identifiers. TCRdb itself ran the PCR reads through MiXCR, one entry per CDR3 protein. Of about 380,000 distinct CDR3 sequences listed, roughly 38% are singletons. The sample originates from a study of post-analysis software for immune sequencing data. Study-level points and caveats: Controls had significantly higher normalized Chao1 diversity than multiple sclerosis patients. F-measure co-clustering was strong for batch-matched samples. Included in a set of about five TRBV segments more frequent in patients than controls were TRBV5-6, TRBV5-1 and TRBV20-1.

The CDR3 is 15 residues long. Germline assignment: CDR1 SGHAT and CDR2 FQNNGV. Trimming cost V 6 bases and J 6 bases, with 18 bases left between them. The chain carries TRBV11-2 and TRBJ2-1; D is perhaps TRBD1 or TRBD2 (5 bases each). The TCR originated in a girl aged 10-17 years with multiple sclerosis. Sequenced sample: blood. The CDR3 here is CASRTLRGTLNEQFF. In DNA, the CDR3 is TGTGCCAGCAGGACCTTGAGGGGCACCCTCAATGAGCAGTTCTTC.